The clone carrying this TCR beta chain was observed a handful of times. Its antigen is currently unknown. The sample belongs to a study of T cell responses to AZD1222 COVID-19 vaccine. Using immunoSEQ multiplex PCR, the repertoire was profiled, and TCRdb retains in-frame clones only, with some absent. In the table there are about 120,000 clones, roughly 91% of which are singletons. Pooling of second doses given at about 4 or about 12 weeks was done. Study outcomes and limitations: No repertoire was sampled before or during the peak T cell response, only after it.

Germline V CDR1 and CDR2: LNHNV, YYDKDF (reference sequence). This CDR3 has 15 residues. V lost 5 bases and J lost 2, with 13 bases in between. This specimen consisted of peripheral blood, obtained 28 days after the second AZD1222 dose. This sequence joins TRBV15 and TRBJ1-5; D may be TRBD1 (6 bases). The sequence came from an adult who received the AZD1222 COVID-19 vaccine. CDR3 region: CATSEEGGRNQPQHF. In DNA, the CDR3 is TGTGCCACCAGCGAGGAGGGGGGGCGCAATCAGCCCCAGCATTTT.